The entry below describes one T cell receptor beta chain. Its antigen is unidentified. This specimen belongs to a study of CD8 T cells in ankylosing spondylitis. The study's findings and limits: One TCR beta motif, made up of about 8 highly homologous variants, appeared characteristic of ankylosing spondylitis blood. Reportedly, matched ankylosing spondylitis synovial fluid was significantly enriched for disease-linked clones. Some of these motif variants have turned up before, in reports on reactive arthritis synovial fluid and blood. Disease-linked clones bore a CD8+ phenotype and were relatively rare in peripheral blood.

Trimming cost V 6 bases and J 9 bases; bases outside gene matches: 11. The CDR3 runs 14 residues. Making use of molecular barcodes, quantitative 5'-RACE generated TCR beta libraries. TCRdb fed the 5' RACE reads into MiXCR, producing one record per CDR3 protein. Of almost 400,000 distinct CDR3 sequences in the sample, 20% to 25% were seen once. The receptor was derived from a male donor with ankylosing spondylitis. This chain joins TRBV12-3 or TRBV12-4 and TRBJ1-5, with 7 bases identical to TRBD1. Sequenced input: blood, either unsorted or a sorted T cell fraction (not recorded which). The CDR3 sequence is CASRPDRELGPQHF. The DNA of the CDR3 is TGTGCCAGCAGACCCGACAGGGAGCTTGGGCCCCAGCATTTT.